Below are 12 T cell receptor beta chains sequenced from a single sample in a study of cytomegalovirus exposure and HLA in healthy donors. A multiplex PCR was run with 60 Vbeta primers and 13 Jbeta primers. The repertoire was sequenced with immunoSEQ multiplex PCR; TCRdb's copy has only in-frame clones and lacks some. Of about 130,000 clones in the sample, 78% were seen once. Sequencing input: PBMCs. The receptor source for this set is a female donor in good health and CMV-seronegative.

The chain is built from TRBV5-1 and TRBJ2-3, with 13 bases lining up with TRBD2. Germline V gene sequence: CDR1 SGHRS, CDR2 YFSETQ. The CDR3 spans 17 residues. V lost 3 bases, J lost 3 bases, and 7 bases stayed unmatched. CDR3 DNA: TGCGCCAGCAGCTCCCAGGGACTAGCGGGACAAACAGATACGCAGTATTTT. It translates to CASSSQGLAGQTDTQYF.

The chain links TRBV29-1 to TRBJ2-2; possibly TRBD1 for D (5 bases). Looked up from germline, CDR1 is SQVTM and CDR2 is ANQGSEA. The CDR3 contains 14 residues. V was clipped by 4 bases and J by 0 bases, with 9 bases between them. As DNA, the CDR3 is TGCAGCGTTGGACAGAATACGAACACCGGGGAGCTGTTTTTT. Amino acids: CSVGQNTNTGELFF.

The CDR3 nucleotides are TGTGCCAGCAGCTCTAGGACAGGGGAGGACGGTGGCTACACCTTC. Protein sequence: CASSSRTGEDGGYTF. V usage is TRBV7-9 and J usage is TRBJ1-2; 9 nucleotides match TRBD1. J gave up 7 bases and V 4 bases, and 10 bases lay outside the gene matches. Per germline, CDR1 SEHNR and CDR2 FQNEAQ (reference sequence). The CDR3 extends over 15 amino acids. Supplemented by reference TRBV7-9 and TRBJ1-2, the full variable domain reads DTGVSQNPRHKITKRGQNVTFRCDPISEHNRLYWYRQTLGQGPEFLTYFQNEAQLEKSRLLSDRFSAERPKGSFSTLEIQRTEQGDSAMYLCASSSRTGEDGGYTFGSGTRLTVV.

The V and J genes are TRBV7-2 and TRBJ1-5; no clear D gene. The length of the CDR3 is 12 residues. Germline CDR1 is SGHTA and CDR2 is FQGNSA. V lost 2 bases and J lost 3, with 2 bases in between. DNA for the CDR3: TGTGCCAGCAGCTTATACAATCAGCCCCAGCATTTT. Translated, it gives CASSLYNQPQHF.

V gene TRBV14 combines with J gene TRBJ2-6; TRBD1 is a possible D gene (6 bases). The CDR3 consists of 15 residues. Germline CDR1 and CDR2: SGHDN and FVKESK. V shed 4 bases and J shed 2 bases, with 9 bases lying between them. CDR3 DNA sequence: TGTGCCAGCAGCCTATACAGGGCTGGGGCCAACGTCCTGACTTTC. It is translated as CASSLYRAGANVLTF.

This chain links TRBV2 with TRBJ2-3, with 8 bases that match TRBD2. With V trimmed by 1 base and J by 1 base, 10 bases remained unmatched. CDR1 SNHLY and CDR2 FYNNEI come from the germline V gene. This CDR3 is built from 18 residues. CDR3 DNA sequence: TGTGCCAGCAGTGAAGGTTTGGGAGCGGGAGAGCGCACAGATACGCAGTATTTT. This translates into CASSEGLGAGERTDTQYF.

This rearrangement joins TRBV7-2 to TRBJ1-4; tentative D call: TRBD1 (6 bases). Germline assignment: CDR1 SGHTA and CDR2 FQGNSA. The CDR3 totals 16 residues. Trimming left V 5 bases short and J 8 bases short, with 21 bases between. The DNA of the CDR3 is TGTGCCAGCAGCGCCTCAGGGGAAGGAATTGAAGAAAAACTGTTTTTT. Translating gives CASSASGEGIEEKLFF.

The CDR3 loop is CASSPSGASSYEQYF. Written as DNA, the CDR3 is TGTGCCAGCAGTCCAAGCGGGGCTAGCTCCTACGAGCAGTACTTC. This sequence joins TRBV7-3 and TRBJ2-7; 7 bases agree with TRBD2. The trim removed 6 bases at V and 0 bases at J, leaving 8 bases unmatched. This CDR3 spans 15 amino acids. The germline V gene encodes CDR1 SGHTA and CDR2 FQGTGA.

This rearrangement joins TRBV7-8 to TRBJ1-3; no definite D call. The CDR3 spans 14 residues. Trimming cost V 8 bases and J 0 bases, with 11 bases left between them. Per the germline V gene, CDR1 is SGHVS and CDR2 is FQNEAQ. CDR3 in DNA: TGTGCCAGCGCCAATAGTCTCTCTGGAAACACCATATATTTT. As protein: CASANSLSGNTIYF. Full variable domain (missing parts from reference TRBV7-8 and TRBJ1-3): GAGVSQSPRYKVAKRGQDVALRCDPISGHVSLFWYQQALGQGPEFLTYFQNEAQLDKSGLPSDRFFAERPEGSVSTLKIQRTQQEDSAVYLCASANSLSGNTIYFGEGSWLTVV.

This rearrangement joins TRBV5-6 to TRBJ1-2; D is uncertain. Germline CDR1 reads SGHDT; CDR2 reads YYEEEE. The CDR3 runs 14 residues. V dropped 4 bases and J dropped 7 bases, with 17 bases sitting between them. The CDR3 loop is CASSPTVGSRGYTF. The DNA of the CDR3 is TGTGCCAGCAGCCCAACCGTAGGGAGTCGTGGCTACACCTTC. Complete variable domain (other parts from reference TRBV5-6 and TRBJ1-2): DAGVTQSPTHLIKTRGQQVTLRCSPKSGHDTVSWYQQALGQGPQFIFQYYEEEERQRGNFPDRFSGHQFPNYSSELNVNALLLGDSALYLCASSPTVGSRGYTFGSGTRLTVV.

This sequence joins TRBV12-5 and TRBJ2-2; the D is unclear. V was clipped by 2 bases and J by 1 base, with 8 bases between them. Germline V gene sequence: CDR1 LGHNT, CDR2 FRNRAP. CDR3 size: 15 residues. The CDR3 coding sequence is TGTGCTAGTGGTTTGTTCTTCGGGAACACCGGGGAGCTGTTTTTT. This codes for CASGLFFGNTGELFF.

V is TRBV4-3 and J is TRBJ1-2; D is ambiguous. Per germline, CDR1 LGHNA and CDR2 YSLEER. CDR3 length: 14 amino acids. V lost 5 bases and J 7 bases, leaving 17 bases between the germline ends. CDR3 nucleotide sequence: TGCGCCAGCAGCGATGGACGGGGTTCTGGTGGCTACACCTTC. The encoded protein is CASSDGRGSGGYTF.